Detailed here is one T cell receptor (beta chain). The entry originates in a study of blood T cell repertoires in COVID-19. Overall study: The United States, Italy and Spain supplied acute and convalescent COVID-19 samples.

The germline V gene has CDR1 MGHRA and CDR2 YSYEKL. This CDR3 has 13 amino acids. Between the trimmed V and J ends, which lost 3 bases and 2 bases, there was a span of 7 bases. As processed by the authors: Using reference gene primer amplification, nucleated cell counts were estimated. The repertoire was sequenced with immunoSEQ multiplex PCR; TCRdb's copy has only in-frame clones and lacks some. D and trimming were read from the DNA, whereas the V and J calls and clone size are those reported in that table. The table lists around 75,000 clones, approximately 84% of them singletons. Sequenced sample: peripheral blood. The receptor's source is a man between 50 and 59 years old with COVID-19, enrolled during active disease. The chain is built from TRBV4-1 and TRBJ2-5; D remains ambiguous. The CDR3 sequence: CASSHQRQETQYF. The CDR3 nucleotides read TGCGCCAGCAGCCATCAGCGTCAAGAGACCCAGTACTTC.